Below, 26 T cell receptor beta chains from the same sample are listed, as sequenced in a study of T cells in narcolepsy. The data were produced by immunoSEQ multiplex PCR, yet TCRdb's version contains in-frame clones alone and is incomplete. The repertoire holds roughly 25,000 clones, with more than 80% as singletons. Specimen: CD45RA- memory CD4+ T cells from PBMCs. The receptors stem from a human donor with narcolepsy.

The rearrangement links TRBV30 to TRBJ1-1; 9 positions match TRBD1. CDR3 length equals 19 residues. J lost 2 bases, V lost 4 bases, and 20 bases had no gene match. Germline V gives CDR1 GTSNPN, CDR2 SVGIG (reference sequence). The CDR3 spells CAWTSWTGVSSSNNTEAFF. The CDR3 DNA sequence: TGTGCCTGGACTAGCTGGACAGGGGTCTCCTCCAGCAATAACACTGAAGCTTTCTTT.

The rearrangement uses TRBV19 and TRBJ2-5; TRBD2 aligns across 8 bases. Germline V gene sequence: CDR1 LNHDA, CDR2 SQIVND (reference sequence). The CDR3 consists of 11 residues. J gave up 5 bases and V 8 bases, and 1 base lay outside the gene matches. CDR3 loop: CASRGGETQYF. In DNA form, the CDR3 reads TGTGCCAGTCGCGGGGGGGAGACCCAGTACTTC.

This clone was seen a few times. V usage is TRBV7-9 and J usage is TRBJ1-3, with 9 bases aligning to TRBD1. Germline V gene sequence: CDR1 SEHNR, CDR2 FQNEAQ (reference sequence). The trim removed 4 bases at V and 1 base at J, leaving 11 bases unmatched. CDR3 length: 18 amino acids. This CDR3 is CASSSLQGALNSGNTIYF. CDR3 in DNA: TGTGCCAGCAGCTCCCTACAGGGGGCGCTAAATTCTGGAAACACCATATATTTT.

V gene TRBV6-1 combines with J gene TRBJ1-3; unclear D gene. From germline, CDR1 is MNHNS and CDR2 SASEGT. The V gene lost 1 base and the J gene lost 1 base, with 14 bases spanning the gap. This CDR3 contains 17 residues. The CDR3 region has the DNA TGTGCCAGCAGTGAAGAGGGAGTTTTTTCTTCTGGAAACACCATATATTTT. Translated, it gives CASSEEGVFSSGNTIYF.

The rearrangement joins TRBV27 to TRBJ1-2; 9 positions match TRBD1. J gave up 7 bases and V 5 bases, and 11 bases lay outside the gene matches. The CDR3 has 15 amino acids. The germline CDR1 and CDR2 sequences are MNHEY and SMNVEV (reference sequence). In DNA form, the CDR3 reads TGTGCCAGCAGTCGGGCGGGACAGGGTACGGGTGGCTACACCTTC. Its translation: CASSRAGQGTGGYTF.

This chain uses TRBV5-1 with TRBJ2-1; D is possibly TRBD1 (7 bases). V lost 0 bases and J 4 bases, leaving 14 bases between the germline ends. Germline V lookup: CDR1 SGHRS, CDR2 YFSETQ. This CDR3 contains 16 residues. In DNA form, the CDR3 reads TGCGCCAGCAGCTTGGGGTCAGGGGGGATTTACAATGAGCAGTTCTTC. Translating gives CASSLGSGGIYNEQFF.

This chain links TRBV6-1 with TRBJ2-7; D remains ambiguous. Germline V lookup: CDR1 MNHNS, CDR2 SASEGT. Trimming took 4 bases from V and 6 from J, leaving 16 bases between them. The CDR3 totals 14 residues. The DNA of the CDR3 is TGTGCCAGCAGTGGACCTAACATGGGCTCCGAGCAGTACTTC. It yields the protein CASSGPNMGSEQYF.

The chain has TRBV5-1 and TRBJ2-5; maybe TRBD2 (5 bases). The DNA matches TRBJ2-7 better at its end, which makes the J call doubtful. The CDR3 runs 13 residues. CDR1 and CDR2 (germline): SGHRS, YFSETQ. The CDR3 spells CASSLAGVREQYF. The CDR3 DNA sequence: TGCGCCAGCAGCTTGGCCGGGGTGCGCGAGCAGTACTTC.

This chain joins TRBV4-2 and TRBJ1-1, with 9 bases identical to TRBD1. The germline V gene has CDR1 LGHNA and CDR2 YNFKEQ. Losses at the gene ends were 3 bases for V and 10 bases for J; bases not matched to a gene: 12. This CDR3 has 15 amino acids. The CDR3 loop reads CASSQDTGGEHLAFF. CDR3 nucleotides: TGTGCCAGCAGCCAGGATACAGGGGGCGAGCACCTAGCTTTCTTT.

The V call is TRBV5-1, the J call TRBJ2-2; 9 nucleotides line up with TRBD1. V lost 4 bases, J lost 2 bases, and 6 bases stayed unmatched. The CDR3 sequence is 16 residues long. CDR1 and CDR2 (germline): SGHRS, YFSETQ. The CDR3 region has the DNA TGCGCCAGCAGCCCCCGACAGGGGGGCAACACCGGGGAGCTGTTTTTT. This translates into CASSPRQGGNTGELFF.

The chain uses TRBV2 and TRBJ2-3; possibly TRBD1 for D (6 bases). The length of the CDR3 is 15 residues. V lost 0 bases, J lost 5 bases, and 12 bases lay in between. Germline V gene sequence: CDR1 SNHLY, CDR2 FYNNEI. DNA of the CDR3: TGTGCCAGCAGTGAAGCCCCACAGGGTGAAGATACGCAGTATTTT. Residues: CASSEAPQGEDTQYF.

V usage is TRBV5-6 and J usage is TRBJ2-1; 10 bases line up with TRBD2. The CDR3 has 14 residues. Trimming cost V 4 bases and J 8 bases; bases outside gene matches: 6. CDR1 is SGHDT and CDR2 is YYEEEE in the germline V gene. The CDR3 is CASSPSGSRDEQFF. The CDR3 coding sequence is TGTGCCAGCAGCCCTAGCGGGAGTAGGGATGAGCAGTTCTTC. Together with reference TRBV5-6 and TRBJ2-1, the CDR3 gives the full variable domain: DAGVTQSPTHLIKTRGQQVTLRCSPKSGHDTVSWYQQALGQGPQFIFQYYEEEERQRGNFPDRFSGHQFPNYSSELNVNALLLGDSALYLCASSPSGSRDEQFFGPGTRLTVL.

A few counts support this clone. The chain has TRBV6-1 and TRBJ1-5; 9 bases fit TRBD1. The CDR3 extends over 17 amino acids. Per the germline V gene, CDR1 is MNHNS and CDR2 is SASEGT. Trimming cost V 0 bases and J 5 bases; bases outside gene matches: 8. In DNA form, the CDR3 reads TGTGCCAGCAGTGAAGCTGGTTGGGGACAGGGCCATCAGCCCCAGCATTTT. It is translated as CASSEAGWGQGHQPQHF.

This chain joins TRBV7-2 and TRBJ2-7, with 7 bases matching TRBD2. The CDR3 is 14 residues long. Germline V gives CDR1 SGHTA, CDR2 FQGNSA. The junction had 9 bases not matched to a gene; V was cut back by 4 bases and J by 6 bases. The CDR3 sequence is CASSSSRTSLEQYF. The CDR3 region has the DNA TGTGCCAGCAGCTCGTCCCGGACTAGTCTCGAGCAGTACTTC.

The CDR3 loop reads CASSHGVWDTEAFF. In nucleotides, the CDR3 is TGTGCCAGCAGCCACGGGGTCTGGGACACTGAAGCTTTCTTT. The J gene is TRBJ1-1, the V gene TRBV7-2; D unclear. The CDR3 has 14 amino acids. Germline V gives CDR1 SGHTA, CDR2 FQGNSA. Trimming stripped 5 bases from V and 3 bases from J, with 13 bases between.

In DNA, the CDR3 is TGTGCCAGCAGCTCCCCATCAGGGGCGGGAGTAGGAGAGCAGTTCTTC. Its protein product is CASSSPSGAGVGEQFF. This sequence joins TRBV7-2 and TRBJ2-1, with D possibly being TRBD2 (7 bases). The germline gives CDR1 SGHTA, CDR2 FQGNSA. The CDR3 length is 16 residues. Trimming cost V 4 bases and J 10 bases, with 23 bases left between them.

This clone appeared a single time. This rearrangement joins TRBV7-9 to TRBJ1-1, with D possibly matching TRBD1 (5 bases). The CDR3 is 13 amino acids. The germline V gene has CDR1 SEHNR and CDR2 FQNEAQ (reference sequence). V lost 5 bases, J lost 1 base, and 8 bases lay in between. The CDR3 DNA follows: TGTGCCAGCAGCCGAGGACAGAACACTGAAGCTTTCTTT. Residues: CASSRGQNTEAFF.

V gene TRBV15 combines with J gene TRBJ2-7; TRBD2 matches at 11 bases. Germline V gene sequence: CDR1 LNHNV, CDR2 YYDKDF (reference sequence). V shed 8 bases and J 6 bases; nucleotides not matched to a gene: 6. The CDR3 totals 13 residues. CDR3 sequence: CATALAGVREQYF. The CDR3 region has the DNA TGTGCCACCGCACTAGCGGGAGTGCGCGAGCAGTACTTC. The variable domain in full, completed from reference TRBV15 and TRBJ2-7, reads DAMVIQNPRYQVTQFGKPVTLSCSQTLNHNVMYWYQQKSSQAPKLLFHYYDKDFNNEADTPDNFQSRRPNTSFCFLDIRSPGLGDTAMYLCATALAGVREQYFGPGTRLTVT.

The rearrangement uses TRBV15 and TRBJ1-1, with TRBD1 identical over 7 bases. The CDR3 is 16 residues long. Per the germline V gene, CDR1 is LNHNV and CDR2 is YYDKDF (reference sequence). After removal of 1 base from V and 3 bases from J, the junction contained 8 bases not matched to a gene. The CDR3 loop is CATSRALTGADTEAFF. Here the CDR3 DNA reads TGTGCCACCAGCAGAGCTCTTACAGGGGCGGACACTGAAGCTTTCTTT.

This clone was observed a handful of times. The genes are TRBV7-8 and TRBJ2-3; the D gene is possibly TRBD1 (6 bases). The CDR3 covers 15 residues. V lost 6 bases, J lost 2 bases, and 15 bases lay in between. The V gene's germline CDR1 is SGHVS and CDR2 FQNEAQ. The CDR3 DNA follows: TGTGCCAGCAGTTCAGGGGCGCCCTACACAGATACGCAGTATTTT. It translates to CASSSGAPYTDTQYF.

This clone was recorded once. The rearrangement links TRBV14 to TRBJ2-1, with TRBD2 as a possible D gene (5 bases). From germline, CDR1 is SGHDN and CDR2 FVKESK. V lost 7 bases and J 6 bases, leaving 16 bases between the germline ends. The CDR3 has 14 amino acids. Here the CDR3 DNA reads TGTGCCAGCACAGAGGGCTATGTAGGCAATGAGCAGTTCTTC. This encodes CASTEGYVGNEQFF.

The CDR3 nucleotides are TGTGCCAGCGGACAGGGGCCTAACTATGGCTACACCTTC. Residues: CASGQGPNYGYTF. The chain couples TRBV28 to TRBJ1-2; 9 bases align to TRBD1. The CDR3 length is 13 residues. Germline-derived CDR1 and CDR2 are MDHEN and SYDVKM. V shed 8 bases and J 0 bases; nucleotides not matched to a gene: 1.

For the CDR3, the DNA is TGTGCCAGTAGGATCAGTCGGGACAGGAGGCCGTATGGCTACACCTTC. Its translation: CASRISRDRRPYGYTF. This chain links TRBV19 with TRBJ1-2, with TRBD1 identical over 8 bases. This CDR3 spans 16 amino acids. V lost 6 bases to trimming and J lost 5 bases; unmatched junction nucleotides: 14. The germline CDR1 and CDR2 sequences are LNHDA and SQIVND (reference sequence).

The V call is TRBV7-8, the J call TRBJ1-4, with D possibly being TRBD1 (6 bases). The CDR3 extends over 15 amino acids. Trimming removed 5 bases from V and 6 bases from J, with 16 bases in between. Germline V gene data show CDR1 as SGHVS and CDR2 as FQNEAQ. In DNA form, the CDR3 reads TGTGCCAGCAGCCTGTCGGAAGGGGGAGATGAAAAACTGTTTTTT. Its protein is CASSLSEGGDEKLFF.

This clone was counted a single time. The chain carries TRBV19 and TRBJ1-5; D perhaps matches TRBD1 (6 bases). V was pared by 5 bases and J by 1 base, with 12 bases between. There are 15 residues in the CDR3. Germline V gene lookup returns CDR1 LNHDA and CDR2 SQIVND (reference sequence). CDR3 coding DNA: TGTGCCAGTAGTCCCTTTGGACAGAGCAATCAGCCCCAGCATTTT. Translating it yields CASSPFGQSNQPQHF.

V and J are TRBV5-5 and TRBJ2-7; D is perhaps TRBD2 (6 bases). There are 19 residues in the CDR3. Per the germline V gene, CDR1 is SGHKS and CDR2 is YYEKEE (reference sequence). V was trimmed by 2 bases and J by 2 bases, leaving 26 bases between them. CDR3 coding DNA: TGTGCCAGCAGCTTCCGTGTTGGAGGGCAGTCAAACTTACCCTACGAGCAGTACTTC. As protein: CASSFRVGGQSNLPYEQYF.